This T cell receptor beta chain was profiled in a study of technical replicates of blood from a few donors. Repertoires were generated with immunoSEQ multiplex PCR, while TCRdb's copy carries only in-frame clones and drops some. Of over 80,000 clones detected, 90% to 97% appear once; the ten largest clones hold about 0.36%. The receptor was isolated from a human donor in good health. The specimen sequenced was T cells isolated from PBMCs.

This chain's CDR3 is CASRPPGLSTDTQYF. The CDR3 DNA is TGTGCCAGCAGGCCGCCGGGACTCTCGACAGATACGCAGTATTTT. The chain employs TRBV7-3 and TRBJ2-3; possibly TRBD2 for D (6 bases). CDR3 length equals 15 residues. Germline loops: CDR1 SGHTA, CDR2 FQGTGA. Trimming stripped 6 bases from V and 3 bases from J, with 16 bases between. The complete variable domain, with remaining parts taken from reference TRBV7-3 and TRBJ2-3, reads GAGVSQTPSNKVTEKGKYVELRCDPISGHTALYWYRQSLGQGPEFLIYFQGTGAADDSGLPNDRFFAVRPEGSVSTLKIQRTERGDSAVYLCASRPPGLSTDTQYFGPGTRLTVL.